This is a list of T cell receptor beta chains from one sample in a study of cytomegalovirus exposure and HLA in healthy donors. Libraries were prepared by immunoSEQ multiplex PCR; TCRdb keeps only in-frame clonotypes and omits some of them. The sample yields under 100,000 clones, roughly two thirds seen once. The sequencing sample was made of PBMCs. All receptors derive from a woman in her forties or fifties in good health and CMV-seropositive. Each CDR3 is given with its conserved first and last residue. Fields, in order: clone size, J gene, V gene, D gene, CDR3 protein, CDR3 DNA. A D gene is named only where the DNA matches it firmly. Clone size appears in some rows only: once, few, many, or a class for an expanded clone.

size: -; J: TRBJ2-7; V: TRBV6-6; D: TRBD2; CDR3: CASSYNAGEYEQYF; DNA: TGTGCCAGCAGTTACAACGCGGGGGAATACGAGCAGTACTTC
size: -; J: TRBJ1-2; V: TRBV7-9; D: -; CDR3: CASSLGANYGYTF; DNA: TGTGCCAGCAGCTTGGGAGCTAACTATGGCTACACCTTC
size: -; J: TRBJ1-3; V: TRBV28; D: -; CDR3: CASSFFRPGGSGNTIYF; DNA: TGTGCCAGCAGTTTTTTCCGGCCGGGGGGATCTGGAAACACCATATATTTT
size: -; J: TRBJ2-7; V: TRBV27; D: TRBD1; CDR3: CASGVWDRGFEQYF; DNA: TGTGCCAGCGGGGTATGGGACAGGGGTTTCGAGCAGTACTTC
size: few; J: TRBJ1-1; V: TRBV30; D: -; CDR3: CAWSPGRGAEAFF; DNA: TGTGCCTGGAGTCCTGGGAGAGGCGCTGAAGCTTTCTTT
size: -; J: TRBJ2-3; V: TRBV7-2; D: TRBD2; CDR3: CASSLTPPLLAGGQDTQYF; DNA: TGTGCCAGCAGCTTAACCCCCCCACTACTAGCGGGAGGGCAAGATACGCAGTATTTT
size: -; J: TRBJ2-7; V: TRBV7-9; D: -; CDR3: CASSLMFGTIHEQYF; DNA: TGTGCCAGCAGCTTAATGTTTGGGACAATCCACGAGCAGTACTTC
size: -; J: TRBJ2-3; V: TRBV5-1; D: -; CDR3: CASSLRGADTQYF; DNA: TGCGCCAGCAGCCTGCGAGGTGCAGATACGCAGTATTTT
size: once; J: TRBJ2-1; V: TRBV4-3; D: -; CDR3: CASSQDGGLWNEQFF; DNA: TGCGCCAGCAGCCAAGATGGAGGATTGTGGAATGAGCAGTTCTTC
size: -; J: TRBJ2-1; V: TRBV6-1; D: TRBD2; CDR3: CASSTSGRGYNEQFF; DNA: TGTGCCAGCAGTACCAGCGGGAGGGGTTACAATGAGCAGTTCTTC
size: once; J: TRBJ2-7; V: TRBV7-3; D: TRBD1; CDR3: CASSLSGGPYEQYF; DNA: TGTGCCAGCAGCTTATCAGGGGGACCCTACGAGCAGTACTTC
size: -; J: TRBJ2-5; V: TRBV5-6; D: TRBD2; CDR3: CASSPGLAGVRGETQYF; DNA: TGTGCCAGCAGCCCGGGACTAGCGGGAGTTAGGGGAGAGACCCAGTACTTC
size: -; J: TRBJ1-1; V: TRBV28; D: -; CDR3: CASSLSQGNTEAFF; DNA: TGTGCCAGCAGTCTATCCCAGGGGAACACTGAAGCTTTCTTT
size: -; J: TRBJ1-3; V: TRBV7-9; D: -; CDR3: CSTQIGVGNTIYF; DNA: TGTTCCACCCAGATAGGGGTCGGAAACACCATATATTTT
size: -; J: TRBJ2-4; V: TRBV5-1; D: -; CDR3: CASSLEGLAKNIQYF; DNA: TGCGCCAGCAGCTTGGAGGGGCTAGCCAAAAACATTCAGTACTTC
size: -; J: TRBJ1-5; V: TRBV11-2; D: TRBD1; CDR3: CASSLGTGDQPQHF; DNA: TGTGCCAGCAGCTTAGGGACAGGGGACCAGCCCCAGCATTTT
size: -; J: TRBJ2-1; V: TRBV5-6; D: -; CDR3: CASSFPERGSWDEQFF; DNA: TGTGCCAGCAGCTTTCCTGAACGGGGGAGTTGGGATGAGCAGTTCTTC
size: -; J: TRBJ2-2; V: TRBV7-8; D: -; CDR3: CASSLARSGELFF; DNA: TGTGCCAGCAGCTTAGCCCGTTCCGGGGAGCTGTTTTTT
size: -; J: TRBJ2-7; V: TRBV7-9; D: TRBD1; CDR3: CASSLPGTESYEQYF; DNA: TGTGCCAGCAGCTTACCCGGGACAGAGTCCTACGAGCAGTACTTC
size: few; J: TRBJ1-1; V: TRBV20-1; D: -; CDR3: CSAGRAEAFF; DNA: TGCAGTGCTGGGAGGGCTGAAGCTTTCTTT